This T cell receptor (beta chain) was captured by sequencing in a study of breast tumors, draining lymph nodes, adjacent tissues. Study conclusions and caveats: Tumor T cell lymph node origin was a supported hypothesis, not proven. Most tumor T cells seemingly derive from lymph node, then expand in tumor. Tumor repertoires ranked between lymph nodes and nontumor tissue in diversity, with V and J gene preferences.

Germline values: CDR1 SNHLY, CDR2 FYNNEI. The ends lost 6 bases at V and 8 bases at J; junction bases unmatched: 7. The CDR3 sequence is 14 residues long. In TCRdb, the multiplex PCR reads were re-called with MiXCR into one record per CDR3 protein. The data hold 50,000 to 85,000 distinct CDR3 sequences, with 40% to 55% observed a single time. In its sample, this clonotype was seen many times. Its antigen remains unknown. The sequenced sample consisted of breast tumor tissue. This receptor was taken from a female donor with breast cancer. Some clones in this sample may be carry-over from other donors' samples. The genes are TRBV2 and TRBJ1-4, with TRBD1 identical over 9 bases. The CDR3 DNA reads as TGTGCCAGCAGCTATAGACAGGGGGTGGAAAAACTGTTTTTT. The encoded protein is CASSYRQGVEKLFF.